The 9 T cell receptor beta chains reported below all come from one sample, sequenced in a study of blood T cell repertoires in COVID-19 (dated by TCRdb to the early 2020s). Library creation used the immunoSEQ multiplex PCR assay. TCRdb took this table from immuneACCESS and kept in-frame rearrangements with V and J called. Such tables lack part of the clones; where checked against another copy, unresolved V genes explain under half of the gap, and the rest is unexplained. The sample table records a few hundred thousand clones; around 90% of these occur just once. The ten most abundant clones make up 0.95% to 1.3% of the sample. Sequenced sample: peripheral blood. These receptors were taken from a middle-aged woman with COVID-19, enrolled during active disease.

The rearrangement links TRBV12-5 to TRBJ2-3, with TRBD1 matching 7 bases. V was pared by 4 bases and J by 1 base, with 8 bases of the junction left unmatched. CDR3 length equals 16 residues. Germline V gene data show CDR1 as LGHNT and CDR2 as FRNRAP. CDR3 residues: CASGSPRGRGTDTQYF. For the CDR3, the DNA is TGTGCTAGTGGTTCCCCGAGGGGGCGAGGCACAGATACGCAGTATTTT.

This rearrangement joins TRBV7-8 to TRBJ1-2; D remains ambiguous. Trimming shortened V by 0 bases and J by 4 bases, and 3 bases separated the two germline ends. CDR3 length: 12 amino acids. Germline CDR1 reads SGHVS; CDR2 reads FQNEAQ. Here the CDR3 reads CASSLAAYGYTF. CDR3 coding DNA: TGTGCCAGCAGCTTAGCGGCCTATGGCTACACCTTC.

The rearrangement joins TRBV7-9 to TRBJ2-3, with 8 bases aligning to TRBD1. The CDR3 spans 16 residues. Trimming at V came to 5 bases and at J to 1 base, leaving 8 bases not matched to a gene. The germline CDR1 and CDR2 sequences are SEHNR and FQNEAQ (reference sequence). For the CDR3, the DNA is TGTGCCAGCAGCCAGGACAGGGCTCTTCGCACAGATACGCAGTATTTT. Translation gives CASSQDRALRTDTQYF.

This chain joins TRBV28 and TRBJ2-7; 8 bases are shared with TRBD1. Germline lookup yields CDR1 MDHEN and CDR2 SYDVKM. The CDR3 is 15 amino acids. The ends lost 7 bases at V and 5 bases at J; junction bases unmatched: 13. The CDR3 sequence is CASTAWAGGINEQYF. The CDR3 DNA follows: TGTGCCAGCACCGCTTGGGCAGGGGGCATCAACGAGCAGTACTTC.

J is TRBJ2-5 and V is TRBV6-5; D perhaps matches TRBD2 (6 bases). CDR3 length equals 12 residues. Trimming removed 6 bases at V and 7 bases at J, with 12 bases between. Germline values: CDR1 MNHEY, CDR2 SVGAGI. CDR3 nucleotides: TGTGCCAGCAGCCCGGAAGCGGGGACCCAGTACTTC. It specifies CASSPEAGTQYF.

V gene TRBV5-1 combines with J gene TRBJ2-2; 9 nucleotides match TRBD1. V shed 4 bases, J shed 0 bases, and the junction held 4 bases outside the gene matches. The CDR3 runs 16 residues. The germline CDR1 and CDR2 sequences are SGHRS and YFSETQ. In DNA, the CDR3 is TGCGCCAGCAGCATAAGACAGGGGGCGAACACCGGGGAGCTGTTTTTT. Translation: CASSIRQGANTGELFF.

This clone was seen a handful of times. The rearrangement uses TRBV6-5 and TRBJ1-2, with 10 positions matching TRBD1. Trimming at V came to 6 bases and at J to 4 bases, leaving 5 bases not matched to a gene. Looked up from germline, CDR1 is MNHEY and CDR2 is SVGAGI. The CDR3 sequence is 14 residues long. The CDR3 DNA sequence: TGTGCCAGCAGGGCGACAGGGGGCAGCTATGGCTACACCTTC. Protein sequence: CASRATGGSYGYTF.

V usage is TRBV10-1 and J usage is TRBJ2-1; 7 bases match TRBD1. Germline loops: CDR1 WNHNN, CDR2 SYGVQD (reference sequence). V was pared by 7 bases and J by 5 bases, with 14 bases of the junction left unmatched. The CDR3 is 16 residues long. This CDR3 is CASTPGTELPNNEQFF. The CDR3 nucleotides are TGCGCCAGCACCCCCGGGACAGAGCTCCCTAACAATGAGCAGTTCTTC.

The CDR3 DNA follows: TGTGCAGACAAGGGACTCCTCGGAGCGAACACCGGGGAGCTGTTTTTT. Translation gives CADKGLLGANTGELFF. The chain has TRBV7-9 and TRBJ2-2; possibly TRBD2 for D (6 bases). The CDR3 is 16 residues long. The germline V gene has CDR1 SEHNR and CDR2 FQNEAQ (reference sequence).